This entry is about one TCR beta chain. These data are taken from a study of Ad26.COV2.S vaccination and SARS-CoV-2 variants. Study-wide background: Within the COV1001 Ad26.COV2.S trial arm, the donor was enrolled.

Sample treatment: some 20 received Ad26.COV2.S at low or high dose, single or two shots; 5 received placebo; per-sample allocation not given. Sampling took place 63 days after the first vaccine or placebo injection. Clones were sequenced by immunoSEQ multiplex PCR, and TCRdb holds only the in-frame ones, with some missing. The top ten hold around 1.8% of the sample, which has fewer than 600,000 clones, around 89% seen once. Trimming stripped 5 bases from V and 4 bases from J, with 6 bases between. This CDR3 has 11 amino acids. CDR1 is SQVTM, CDR2 ANQGSEA, per germline. The TCR sequence derives from a person between 18 and 65 years old who received the Ad26.COV2.S COVID-19 vaccine or a placebo. This sequence joins TRBV29-1 and TRBJ2-1; D unresolved. The material was peripheral blood, obtained in a trial of Ad26.COV2.S vaccine versus placebo. The CDR3 spells CSVRPYNEQFF. The CDR3 DNA reads TGCAGCGTTCGACCGTACAATGAGCAGTTCTTC.